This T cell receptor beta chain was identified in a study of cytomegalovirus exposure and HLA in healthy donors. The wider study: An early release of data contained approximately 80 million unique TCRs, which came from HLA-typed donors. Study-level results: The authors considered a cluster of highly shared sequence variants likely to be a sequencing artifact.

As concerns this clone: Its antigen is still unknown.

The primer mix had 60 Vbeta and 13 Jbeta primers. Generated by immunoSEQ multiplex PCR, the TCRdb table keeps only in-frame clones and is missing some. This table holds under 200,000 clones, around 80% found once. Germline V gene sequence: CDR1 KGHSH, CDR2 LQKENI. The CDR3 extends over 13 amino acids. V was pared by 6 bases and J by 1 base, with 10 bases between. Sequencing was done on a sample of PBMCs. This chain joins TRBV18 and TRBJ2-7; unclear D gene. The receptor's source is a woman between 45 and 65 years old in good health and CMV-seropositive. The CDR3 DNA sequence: TGTGCCAGCTCCGTGACTCAATCCTACGAGCAGTACTTC. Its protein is CASSVTQSYEQYF.